The 14 T cell receptor beta chains below all came from one sample that was sequenced in a study of T cells in Graves' hyperthyroidism and ophthalmopathy. Amplified regions were TCR beta CDR3 sequences from RNA transcripts. Initially, a first-round RT-PCR of the TCR CDR3 employed the HTBI primer set. TCRdb reanalysed the multiplex PCR reads using MiXCR and keeps one entry per CDR3 protein. Counted here are about 250,000 distinct CDR3 sequences, roughly 22% occurring once; the ten biggest clones make up 50% to 75%. Sequencing used blood. All receptors come from a man younger than 45 with Graves' ophthalmopathy.

This clonotype has only a few counts. The chain employs TRBV6-1 and TRBJ1-1; D remains unclear. Germline CDR1 MNHNS, CDR2 SASEGT. V lost 5 bases and J lost 7, with 23 bases in between. The length of the CDR3 is 16 residues. The CDR3 loop reads CASSRVYTEQGIEAFF. The DNA of the CDR3 is TGTGCCAGCAGTCGTGTCTATACAGAGCAAGGCATTGAAGCTTTCTTT.

This clonotype was picked up many times. CDR3: CASSLYGRGNQPQHF. As DNA, the CDR3 is TGTGCCAGCAGCTTATACGGACGGGGCAATCAGCCCCAGCATTTT. The rearrangement joins TRBV11-2 to TRBJ1-5; D is uncertain. The CDR3 spans 15 residues. CDR1 SGHAT and CDR2 FQNNGV come from the germline V gene. The V end was cut by 2 bases, the J end by 2 bases, with 10 bases between.

CDR3 DNA sequence: TGTGCCACCAGTGATGGCCTCAAGACCCAGTACTTC. Translated: CATSDGLKTQYF. The V call is TRBV24-1, the J call TRBJ2-5; D not certain. Germline loops: CDR1 KGHDR, CDR2 SFDVKD. This CDR3 contains 12 residues. V lost 3 bases, J lost 6 bases, and 7 bases lay in between.

This clonotype was detected ten times or more. The chain links TRBV20-1 to TRBJ2-1, with D tentatively TRBD1 or TRBD2 (5 bases each). Trimming cost V 5 bases and J 0 bases, with 14 bases left between them. The CDR3 runs 15 residues. Germline loops: CDR1 DFQATT, CDR2 SNEGSKA (reference sequence). Here the CDR3 DNA reads TGCAGTGCTCCCATCCGGGGCGACTCCTACAATGAGCAGTTCTTC. Translated, it gives CSAPIRGDSYNEQFF.

Written as DNA, the CDR3 is TGTGCCAGCAGCTCGGCAGGGGTAGGGAGCCCTGAAGCTTTCTTT. Its protein product is CASSSAGVGSPEAFF. This rearrangement joins TRBV5-4 to TRBJ1-1; D possibly corresponds to TRBD1 (6 bases). CDR1 SGHNT and CDR2 YYREEE come from the germline V gene (reference sequence). The V gene lost 3 bases and the J gene lost 6 bases, with 18 bases spanning the gap. This CDR3 has 15 amino acids.

This chain uses TRBV6-5 with TRBJ2-5; D may be TRBD1 (6 bases). The V and J ends lost 0 bases and 4 bases respectively, with 12 bases between them. The CDR3 covers 15 residues. Germline-derived CDR1 and CDR2 are MNHEY and SVGAGI. CDR3 coding DNA: TGTGCCAGCAGTTACTCGGGGGCGACGGGAGAGACCCAGTACTTC. This translates into CASSYSGATGETQYF.

This clonotype was detected only a few times. The chain carries TRBV5-6 and TRBJ1-4; D gene ambiguous. V was clipped by 4 bases and J by 5 bases, with 15 bases between them. The CDR3 length is 15 residues. Germline V gene sequence: CDR1 SGHDT, CDR2 YYEEEE. The CDR3 loop is CASSAPLDGNEKLFF. The CDR3 DNA follows: TGTGCCAGCAGCGCCCCGCTCGACGGGAATGAAAAACTGTTTTTT.

Many counts were recorded for this clonotype. J is TRBJ2-1 and V is TRBV11-1; TRBD2 aligns across 12 bases. This CDR3 comprises 16 residues. From germline, CDR1 is SGHAT and CDR2 FQDESV (reference sequence). V dropped 4 bases and J dropped 5; count of bases not matched to a gene: 6. This CDR3 is CASSSGLAGINNEQFF. The CDR3 nucleotides read TGTGCCAGCAGCTCCGGACTAGCGGGAATCAACAATGAGCAGTTCTTC.

This clonotype was detected a few times. V is TRBV7-9 and J is TRBJ2-1; tentative D call: TRBD2 (7 bases). Between the trimmed V and J ends, which lost 5 bases and 6 bases, there was a span of 14 bases. Per germline, CDR1 SEHNR and CDR2 FQNEAQ (reference sequence). The CDR3 is 14 amino acids. This chain's CDR3 is CASSLGGGGNEQFF. The CDR3 nucleotides are TGTGCCAGCAGCCTCGGGGGAGGGGGCAATGAGCAGTTCTTC.

This clonotype was counted only a few times. The rearrangement uses TRBV19 and TRBJ1-2; D is unclear. CDR3 size: 13 residues. The V and J ends lost 1 base and 4 bases respectively, with 7 bases between them. Germline V gene sequence: CDR1 LNHDA, CDR2 SQIVND (reference sequence). The CDR3 loop reads CASSIVGSYGYTF. As DNA, the CDR3 is TGTGCCAGTAGTATAGTGGGCAGCTATGGCTACACCTTC.

This clonotype occurred a few times. The chain recombines TRBV28 with TRBJ2-3; 12 nucleotides match TRBD2. Germline trimming cut 6 bases from V and 4 bases from J; bases unmatched to any gene: 5. This CDR3 contains 15 residues. Germline V gives CDR1 MDHEN, CDR2 SYDVKM. CDR3 nucleotide sequence: TGTGCCAGCAGGTCCACTAGCGGGAGGTCAGATACGCAGTATTTT. As protein: CASRSTSGRSDTQYF.

This clonotype turned up a few times. This may stem from a read error, because a much larger clone lies one nucleotide away. The gene calls are TRBV11-3 and TRBJ2-2; possibly TRBD2 for D (6 bases). This CDR3 contains 12 residues. Germline V lookup: CDR1 SGHNT, CDR2 YENEEA. CDR3 in amino acids: CASSFSDRELLF. In DNA form, the CDR3 reads TGTGCCAGCAGCTTTAGCGATCGGGAGCTGCTTTTT.

The chain carries TRBV28 and TRBJ2-1; D unresolved. The CDR3 is 16 amino acids. Trimming removed 6 bases from V and 0 bases from J, with 15 bases in between. CDR1 and CDR2 from the germline V gene are MDHEN and SYDVKM. CDR3 in amino acids: CASRPPARSSYNEQFF. The CDR3 DNA reads TGTGCCAGCAGGCCCCCAGCGAGAAGCTCCTACAATGAGCAGTTCTTC.

The chain has TRBV20-1 and TRBJ1-4; the match to TRBD1 covers 9 bases. Trimming took 3 bases from V and 7 from J; bases not matched to a gene: 3. The CDR3 has 13 amino acids. Germline V CDR1 and CDR2: DFQATT, SNEGSKA (reference sequence). CDR3 loop: CSARQDRGEKLFF. For the CDR3, the DNA is TGCAGTGCTAGGCAGGACAGGGGTGAAAAACTGTTTTTT.